The sequence of this T cell receptor beta chain was determined in a study of blood T cell repertoires in COVID-19 (dated by TCRdb to the early 2020s). Background on the whole study: Samples covering the acute and convalescent phases of COVID-19 were provided by collaborators in the United States, Italy and Spain. Samples came from the ongoing ImmuneRACE study (first 160 participants) plus 1,254 subjects from 6 global collaborators. The repertoires were made available in a free public database intended to serve as a resource for research on the immune response to SARS-CoV-2. Where HLA class I and class II types were available, the types were taken from metadata supplied by the sample provider, not from assay-based typing. Subjects who had been exposed to COVID-19, were actively infected with it, or had recovered from it provided the deeply sampled blood TCRbeta repertoires that made up the dataset. Sample metadata almost always included a de-identified subject ID, COVID-19 status, age in years and sex. The material from the prospective study consisted of cDNA or gDNA derived from T cells, B-cell-depleted T cells, or PBMCs. Paper-wide results and their limitations: The amount of clinical and demographic metadata varied by source and participant and was provided uncurated.

Participants in the prospective study were aged roughly 18 to 90 years, lived in more than 20 United States geographic areas, and enrolled through a virtual design. To assign participants to cohorts, the prospective study relied on clinical history that participants themselves reported in a screening survey and a study questionnaire. A participant counted as exposed if, within 2 weeks of entering the study, that participant had been in contact with someone who had a PCR-confirmed or clinician-diagnosed COVID-19 case. Mobile phlebotomists in the prospective study collected whole blood, serum and a nasopharyngeal or oropharyngeal swab from every participant. Additional blood draws and questionnaires over a 2-month period could optionally be provided by prospective study participants. Blood samples from the prospective study were shipped frozen or at room temperature prior to DNA extraction. V is clipped by 7 bases and J by 1 base, and the sequence between their germline boundaries is 8 bases long. From a lookup of the germline V gene, CDR1 and CDR2 are SGHRS and YFSETQ. From its cysteine to its phenylalanine, the CDR3 spans 13 amino acids. The kept DNA is CDR3 alone, 39 bases in frame from the first base.

Notes on this clone: It has no known antigen specificity. No much larger clone exists at a distance of one base, and base qualities are not known.

TCRbeta CDR3 regions were amplified from genomic DNA by means of the immunoSEQ Assay, a bias-controlled multiplex PCR. In the paper's pipeline: The number of nucleated cells in each sample was estimated by amplification of reference gene primers within the assay. To quantify the absolute abundance of each unique TCRbeta CDR3 rearrangement, sequence reads were collapsed and filtered. For each sample, productive Simpson clonality was calculated as the square root of Simpson's diversity index across productive rearrangements. This immuneACCESS table, as held by TCRdb, lists in-frame sequences with V and J called but not all clones. Of the missing ones, under half trace to an unresolved V gene in checked studies; the others have no known cause. That table gives V, J and clone size, and the DNA gave D and trimming. The sample table holds almost 350,000 clones, of which roughly 86% were seen once. The top ten clones comprise just over 1% of the sample.

The receptor was isolated from a woman in her thirties who had been exposed to COVID-19. Recombination linked TRBV5-1 to TRBJ2-2, with no confidently assigned D gene. The sample comprised PBMCs or T cells enriched from blood (not recorded which). The DNA reads TGCGCCAGCGGATCAGGGAACACCGGGGAGCTGTTTTTT. Its product reads: CASGSGNTGELFF.